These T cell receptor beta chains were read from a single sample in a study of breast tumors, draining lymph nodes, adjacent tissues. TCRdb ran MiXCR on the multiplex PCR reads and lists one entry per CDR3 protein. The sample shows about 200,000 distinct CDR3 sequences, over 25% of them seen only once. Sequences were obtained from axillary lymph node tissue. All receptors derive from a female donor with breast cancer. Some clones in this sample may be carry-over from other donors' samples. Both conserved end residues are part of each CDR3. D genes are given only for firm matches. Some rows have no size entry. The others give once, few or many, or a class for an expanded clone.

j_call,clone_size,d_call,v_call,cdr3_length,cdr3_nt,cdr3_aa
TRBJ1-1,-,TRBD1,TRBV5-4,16,TGTGCCAGCAGCGTGGGACAGGGGTCTTTGTACACTGAAGCTTTCTTT,CASSVGQGSLYTEAFF
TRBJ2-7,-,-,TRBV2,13,TGTGCCAGCAGTAGAAATACAGGGACCGAGCAGTACTTC,CASSRNTGTEQYF
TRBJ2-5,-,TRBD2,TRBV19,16,TGTGCCAGTAGTCTAGGACTAGCGGGAATCGGGGAGACCCAGTACTTC,CASSLGLAGIGETQYF
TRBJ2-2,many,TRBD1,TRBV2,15,TGTGCCAGCAGTGTAGACAGGGGAATTTCCGGGGAGCTGTTTTTT,CASSVDRGISGELFF
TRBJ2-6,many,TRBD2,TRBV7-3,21,TGTGCCAGCAGCTTAACGGAGCGGGGGGTACTCTTTCACTCTGGGGCCAACGTCCTGACTTTC,CASSLTERGVLFHSGANVLTF
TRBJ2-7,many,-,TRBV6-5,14,TGTGCCAGCAGTTACTCTCGGGGGATATACGAGCAGTACTTC,CASSYSRGIYEQYF
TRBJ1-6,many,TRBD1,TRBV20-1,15,TGCAGTGCTCCGTCAGACAGGGGGGATAATTCACCCCTCCACTTT,CSAPSDRGDNSPLHF
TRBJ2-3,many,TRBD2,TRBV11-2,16,TGTGCCAGCAGCTTAGCAAGCGGGAGGGCCGGAGATACGCAGTATTTT,CASSLASGRAGDTQYF
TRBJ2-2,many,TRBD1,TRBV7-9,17,TGTGCCAGCAGCTTCCTTCAGGGGGCGATTAACACCGGGGAGCTGTTTTTT,CASSFLQGAINTGELFF
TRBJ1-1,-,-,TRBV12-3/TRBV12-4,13,TGTGCCAGCAGAGAGGACAGACCCACTGAAGCTTTCTTT,CASREDRPTEAFF
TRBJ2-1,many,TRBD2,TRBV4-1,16,TGCGCCAGCAGCCAAGAGAACGGGGGGGCCTATTATGAGCAGTTCTTC,CASSQENGGAYYEQFF
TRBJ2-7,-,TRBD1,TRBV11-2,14,TGTGCCAGCAGCACCAACAGGGGCCAGCGTGAGCAGTACTTC,CASSTNRGQREQYF
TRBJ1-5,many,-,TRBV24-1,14,TGTGCCACCAGTCTGGCGGCTAGCAATCAGCCCCAGCATTTT,CATSLAASNQPQHF
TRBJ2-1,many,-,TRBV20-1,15,TGCAGTGCTAGCGGTGACTCGCAGGGATACAATGAGCAGTTCTTC,CSASGDSQGYNEQFF
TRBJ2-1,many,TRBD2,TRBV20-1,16,TGCAGTGCTAAACCGACTGGTAGCGGGGGTTTGAGGTTGCAGTTCTTC,CSAKPTGSGGLRLQFF
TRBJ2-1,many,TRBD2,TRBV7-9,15,TGTGCCAGCAGTCCAGCGGGGGGCCCCTACAATGAGCAGTTCTTC,CASSPAGGPYNEQFF
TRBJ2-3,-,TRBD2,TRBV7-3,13,TGTGCCACAGCGGGGGGGGACACAGATACGCAGTATTTT,CATAGGDTDTQYF
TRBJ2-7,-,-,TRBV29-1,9,TGCAGCAGGGCGTACGAGCAGTACTTC,CSRAYEQYF
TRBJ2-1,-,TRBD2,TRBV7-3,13,TGTGCCAGCAGCCGTAGCGGGGAGGATGAGCAGTTCTTC,CASSRSGEDEQFF
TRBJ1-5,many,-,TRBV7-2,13,TGTGCCAGCAGCTACGGTAGCAATCAGCCCCAGCATTTT,CASSYGSNQPQHF
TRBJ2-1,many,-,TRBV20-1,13,TGCAGTGCTAGAGATCTCCTAGACAATGAGCAGTTCTTC,CSARDLLDNEQFF
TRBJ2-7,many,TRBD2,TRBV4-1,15,TGCGCCAGCAGCCAAGATCGGGGGGGCCCAGGGGAGCAGTACTTC,CASSQDRGGPGEQYF
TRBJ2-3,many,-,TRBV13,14,TGTGCCAGCAGCTTAGGGTCCCGCACAGATACGCAGTATTTT,CASSLGSRTDTQYF
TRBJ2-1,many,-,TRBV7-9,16,TGTGCCAGCAGCTTAGTAGGCCTCCCCTCCTACAATGAGCAGTTCTTC,CASSLVGLPSYNEQFF
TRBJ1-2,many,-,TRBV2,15,TGTGCCAGCAGCTCAACCCCCCGCGACGGCCATGGCTACACCTTC,CASSSTPRDGHGYTF